These 15 T cell receptor beta chains came from one sample sequenced in a study of blood T cell repertoires in COVID-19. The method was immunoSEQ multiplex PCR; TCRdb's version includes in-frame clones alone and lacks a portion of them. This table has some 16,000 clones, around 86% appearing once. Sequenced sample: peripheral blood. These receptors all come from a human donor in a cohort sampled during active COVID-19.

This chain joins TRBV28 and TRBJ1-1, with TRBD1 as a possible D gene (6 bases). The CDR3 has 14 amino acids. Looked up from germline, CDR1 is MDHEN and CDR2 is SYDVKM. The V and J ends lost 6 bases and 4 bases respectively, with 15 bases between them. As DNA, the CDR3 is TGTGCCAGCAGCCTCACCAGGGGAGCCACTGAAGCTTTCTTT. It specifies CASSLTRGATEAFF. The variable domain in full, completed from reference TRBV28 and TRBJ1-1, reads DVKVTQSSRYLVKRTGEKVFLECVQDMDHENMFWYRQDPGLGLRLIYFSYDVKMKEKGDIPEGYSVSREKKERFSLILESASTNQTSMYLCASSLTRGATEAFFGQGTRLTVV.

V is TRBV6-6 and J is TRBJ1-5, with 7 bases fitting TRBD1. V gave up 7 bases and J gave up 4 bases; unmatched junction bases: 7. Germline values: CDR1 MNHNY, CDR2 SVGAGI (reference sequence). The CDR3 contains 14 residues. The CDR3 DNA sequence: TGTGCCAGCATCCGGGACAGCTATAATCAGCCCCAGCATTTT. Translating gives CASIRDSYNQPQHF.

This clone was observed a few times. The chain is built from TRBV7-9 and TRBJ2-5; tentative D call: TRBD1 (6 bases). Germline assignment: CDR1 SEHNR and CDR2 FQNEAQ (reference sequence). V was pared by 3 bases and J by 6 bases, with 20 bases between. The CDR3 spans 16 residues. CDR3 region: CASSFSLQGVFKTQYF. CDR3 DNA: TGTGCCAGCAGCTTTTCCCTACAGGGAGTGTTTAAGACCCAGTACTTC.

The rearrangement uses TRBV29-1 and TRBJ1-5; a weak D match, TRBD1 (6 bases). Trimming pared 5 bases from V and 4 bases from J, leaving 18 bases between. The germline gives CDR1 SQVTM, CDR2 ANQGSEA. The CDR3 runs to 15 residues. The CDR3: CSVLRGQYRNQPQHF. DNA for the CDR3: TGCAGCGTTCTCCGCGGACAGTATAGGAATCAGCCCCAGCATTTT.

This clone was detected a few times. The chain links TRBV7-6 to TRBJ2-1; 8 nucleotides align to TRBD2. Germline CDR1 and CDR2: SGHVS and FNYEAQ. The CDR3 extends over 15 amino acids. V lost 1 base, J lost 4 bases, and 3 bases stayed unmatched. The CDR3 spells CASSLEAGAYNEQFF. DNA for the CDR3: TGTGCCAGCAGCTTAGAAGCGGGGGCGTACAATGAGCAGTTCTTC.

The chain combines TRBV5-8 with TRBJ2-3, with D possibly being TRBD1 (6 bases). Trimming left V 0 bases short and J 2 bases short, with 19 bases between. Per the germline V gene, CDR1 is SGHTS and CDR2 is YDEGEE. The CDR3 loop spans 18 amino acids. This chain's CDR3 is CASSLGGQAKPLTDTQYF. The CDR3 nucleotides read TGTGCCAGCAGCTTGGGGGGACAAGCCAAACCTCTCACAGATACGCAGTATTTT. The variable domain in full, with the rest retrieved from reference TRBV5-8 and TRBJ2-3, is EAGVTQSPTHLIKTRGQQATLRCSPISGHTSVYWYQQALGLGLQFLLWYDEGEERNRGNFPPRFSGRQFPNYSSELNVNALELEDSALYLCASSLGGQAKPLTDTQYFGPGTRLTVL.

The chain combines TRBV5-4 with TRBJ2-7; 10 nucleotides align to TRBD1. Per germline, CDR1 SGHNT and CDR2 YYREEE (reference sequence). With 3 bases clipped from V and 7 bases from J, the junction kept 10 bases outside the gene matches. This CDR3 contains 15 residues. CDR3 DNA: TGTGCCAGCAGCTCGACGACAGGGGGCCTAAAGGAGCAGTACTTC. Its protein product is CASSSTTGGLKEQYF.

The chain uses TRBV5-1 and TRBJ1-1, with D unclear. Germline V gene lookup returns CDR1 SGHRS and CDR2 YFSETQ. V lost 4 bases and J 0 bases, leaving 19 bases between the germline ends. This CDR3 contains 17 residues. CDR3: CASSPAGRTHMNTEAFF. DNA of the CDR3: TGCGCCAGCAGCCCCGCTGGGAGAACCCACATGAACACTGAAGCTTTCTTT.

This chain links TRBV7-2 with TRBJ1-6; 9 nucleotides agree with TRBD1. The CDR3 has 16 residues. Germline CDR1 reads SGHTA; CDR2 reads FQGNSA. The J segment lost 6 bases and the V segment lost 4 bases, leaving 7 bases of the junction unmatched. CDR3 bases: TGTGCCAGCAGCTCCCCGACAGGGGGTGGTAATTCACCCCTCCACTTT. Encoded protein: CASSSPTGGGNSPLHF.

The chain is built from TRBV3-1 (or the pseudogene TRBV3-2) and TRBJ2-1, with 8 nucleotides matching TRBD2. In germline, CDR1 is LGHDT, CDR2 YNNKEL (reference sequence). The length of the CDR3 is 14 residues. With V trimmed by 3 bases and J by 7 bases, 5 bases remained unmatched. The CDR3 DNA sequence: TGTGCCAGCAGCCACGGACTAGCAGGTAATGAGCAGTTCTTC. It yields the protein CASSHGLAGNEQFF.

This clone was found once. V and J are TRBV7-6 and TRBJ2-1, with D tentatively TRBD1 (8 bases). The V end lost 1 base, the J end lost 6 bases, and 16 bases lay between the germline ends. Germline V gives CDR1 SGHVS, CDR2 FNYEAQ. The CDR3 length is 16 residues. The CDR3 region is CASSLVGHRGGNEQFF. As DNA, the CDR3 is TGTGCCAGCAGCTTAGTGGGACACAGGGGGGGCAATGAGCAGTTCTTC.

The chain recombines TRBV6-5 with TRBJ1-1; no clear D. The V gene's germline CDR1 is MNHEY and CDR2 SVGAGI. The CDR3 is made up of 11 amino acids. Trimming shortened V by 5 bases and J by 11 bases, and 12 bases separated the two germline ends. DNA of the CDR3: TGTGCCAGCAGTCGCAACCGGGAGGCTTTCTTT. Its translation: CASSRNREAFF.

The chain joins TRBV7-2 to TRBJ2-7, with 8 nucleotides matching TRBD2. V was pared by 5 bases and J by 2 bases, with 8 bases of the junction left unmatched. CDR3 length: 15 amino acids. The germline gives CDR1 SGHTA, CDR2 FQGNSA. In nucleotides, the CDR3 is TGTGCCAGCAGCATTGAGCGGGGGCCACCCTACGAGCAGTACTTC. This sequence encodes CASSIERGPPYEQYF.

This chain connects TRBV7-9 to TRBJ1-1, with D perhaps matching TRBD1 (5 bases). The V gene lost 3 bases and the J gene lost 1 base, with 12 bases spanning the gap. Germline V CDR1 and CDR2: SEHNR, FQNEAQ (reference sequence). CDR3 length equals 15 residues. The CDR3 region is CASSFLGGRNTEAFF. In DNA form, the CDR3 reads TGTGCCAGCAGCTTTCTGGGGGGACGGAACACTGAAGCTTTCTTT.

The rearrangement joins TRBV15 to TRBJ1-2; the match to TRBD1 covers 8 bases. The CDR3 is made up of 17 amino acids. The V segment lost 1 base and the J segment 4 bases; nucleotides outside the gene matches: 11. The germline CDR1 and CDR2 sequences are LNHNV and YYDKDF (reference sequence). The CDR3 spells CATSRGAGGAGFYGYTF. In DNA form, the CDR3 reads TGTGCCACCAGCAGAGGGGCAGGGGGCGCCGGTTTCTATGGCTACACCTTC.